This T cell receptor (beta chain) was sequenced for a study of Ad26.COV2.S vaccination and SARS-CoV-2 variants. The treatment denotes: some 20 received Ad26.COV2.S at low or high dose, single or two shots; about five received placebo; per-sample allocation not given. The samples date from day 63 after the first vaccine or placebo injection. Vaccine was an Ad26 vector expressing Wuhan-strain SARS-CoV-2 spike. There are 15 residues in the CDR3. The trim removed 3 bases at V and 4 bases at J, leaving 4 bases unmatched. Germline V CDR1 and CDR2: MNHEY, SMNVEV (reference sequence). This clone was counted once. Clones were sequenced by immunoSEQ multiplex PCR, and TCRdb holds only the in-frame ones, with some missing. This table holds 400,000 to 450,000 clones, over 80% found once.

This sequence joins TRBV27 and TRBJ2-1; the match to TRBD2 covers 9 bases. The source material was peripheral blood, sampled in a trial of Ad26.COV2.S vaccine versus placebo. The sequence was collected from a person aged 18 to 59 who received the Ad26.COV2.S COVID-19 vaccine or a placebo. CDR3 coding DNA: TGTGCCAGCAGTTTTAGCGGGGGACCTTACAATGAGCAGTTCTTC. Amino acid sequence: CASSFSGGPYNEQFF.